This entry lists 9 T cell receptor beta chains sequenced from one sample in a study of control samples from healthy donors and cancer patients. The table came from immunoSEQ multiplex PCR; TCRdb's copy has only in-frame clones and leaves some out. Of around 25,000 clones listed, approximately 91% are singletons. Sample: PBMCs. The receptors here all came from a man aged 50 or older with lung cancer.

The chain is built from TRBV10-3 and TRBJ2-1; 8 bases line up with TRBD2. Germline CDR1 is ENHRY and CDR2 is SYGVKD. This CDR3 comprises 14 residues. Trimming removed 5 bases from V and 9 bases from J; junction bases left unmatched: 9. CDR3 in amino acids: CAISPGLDYAEQFF. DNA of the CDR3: TGTGCCATCAGTCCGGGACTAGACTATGCTGAGCAGTTCTTC.

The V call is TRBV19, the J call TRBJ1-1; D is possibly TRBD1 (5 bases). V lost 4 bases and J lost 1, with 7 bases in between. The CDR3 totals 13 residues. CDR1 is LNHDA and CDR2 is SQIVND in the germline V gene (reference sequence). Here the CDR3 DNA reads TGTGCCAGTAGTAATGGGGGGAACACTGAAGCTTTCTTT. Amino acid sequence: CASSNGGNTEAFF.

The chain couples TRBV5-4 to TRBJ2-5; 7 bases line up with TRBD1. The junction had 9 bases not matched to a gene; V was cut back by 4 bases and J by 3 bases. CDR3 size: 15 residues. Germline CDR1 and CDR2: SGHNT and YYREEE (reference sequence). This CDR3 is CASSIPGQSKETQYF. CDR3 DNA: TGTGCCAGCAGCATTCCGGGACAGTCAAAAGAGACCCAGTACTTC. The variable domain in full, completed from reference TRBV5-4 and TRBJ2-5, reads ETGVTQSPTHLIKTRGQQVTLRCSSQSGHNTVSWYQQALGQGPQFIFQYYREEENGRGNFPPRFSGLQFPNYSSELNVNALELDDSALYLCASSIPGQSKETQYFGPGTRLLVL.

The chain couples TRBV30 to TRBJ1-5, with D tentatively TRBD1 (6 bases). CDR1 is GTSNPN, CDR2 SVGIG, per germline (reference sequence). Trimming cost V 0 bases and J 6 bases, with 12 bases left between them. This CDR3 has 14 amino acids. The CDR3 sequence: CAWSVLGGPQPQHF. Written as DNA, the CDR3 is TGTGCCTGGAGTGTACTGGGGGGGCCTCAGCCCCAGCATTTT.

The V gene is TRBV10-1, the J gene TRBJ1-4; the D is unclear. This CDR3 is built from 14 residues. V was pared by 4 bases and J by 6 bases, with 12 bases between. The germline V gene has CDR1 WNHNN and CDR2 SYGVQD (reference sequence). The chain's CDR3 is CASSAGGKDEKLFF. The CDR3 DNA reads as TGCGCCAGCAGTGCAGGAGGAAAGGATGAAAAACTGTTTTTT.

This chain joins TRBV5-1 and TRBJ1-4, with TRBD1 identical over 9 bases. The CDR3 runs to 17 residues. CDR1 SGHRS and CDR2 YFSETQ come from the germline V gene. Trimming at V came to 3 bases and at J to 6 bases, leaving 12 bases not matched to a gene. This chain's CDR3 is CASSSGTTGGVYEKLFF. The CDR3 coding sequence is TGCGCCAGCAGCTCCGGAACGACAGGGGGAGTGTATGAAAAACTGTTTTTT.

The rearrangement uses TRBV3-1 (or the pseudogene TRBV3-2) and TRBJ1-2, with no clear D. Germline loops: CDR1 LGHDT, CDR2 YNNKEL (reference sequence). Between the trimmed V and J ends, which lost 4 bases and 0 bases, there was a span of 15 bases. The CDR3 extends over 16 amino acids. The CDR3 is CASSPVGIEANYGYTF. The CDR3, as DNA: TGTGCCAGCAGCCCAGTCGGTATAGAAGCTAACTATGGCTACACCTTC.

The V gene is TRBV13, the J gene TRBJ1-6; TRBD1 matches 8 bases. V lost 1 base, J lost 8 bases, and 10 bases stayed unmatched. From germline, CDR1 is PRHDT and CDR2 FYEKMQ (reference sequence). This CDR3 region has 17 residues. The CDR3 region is CASSLDTDRVGYSPLHF. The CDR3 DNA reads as TGTGCCAGCAGCTTAGATACGGACAGGGTCGGTTATTCACCCCTCCACTTT.

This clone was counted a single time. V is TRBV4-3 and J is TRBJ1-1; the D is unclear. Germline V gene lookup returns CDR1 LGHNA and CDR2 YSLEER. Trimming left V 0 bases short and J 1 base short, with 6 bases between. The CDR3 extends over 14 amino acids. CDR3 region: CASSQDYWNTEAFF. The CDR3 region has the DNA TGCGCCAGCAGCCAAGATTATTGGAACACTGAAGCTTTCTTT.